Listed below are T cell receptor beta chains from one sample, sequenced in a study of blood T cell repertoires in COVID-19. Only in-frame clones appear in the TCRdb table, and some are missing; sequencing was by immunoSEQ multiplex PCR. The sample holds 100,000 to 150,000 clones, roughly four fifths seen once. Input material: peripheral blood. The origin of the receptors is a man under 40 with COVID-19, enrolled during active disease. Both conserved end residues are part of each CDR3. The D gene is left open where the match is weak. Some rows mark clone size as missing; the rest say once, few, many or name a class of expanded clone.

DNA,CDR3,V,J,size,D
TGCGCCAGCAGCTTGGTGGGGAGGTCTGAAGCTTTCTTT,CASSLVGRSEAFF,TRBV5-1,TRBJ1-1,-,-
TGTGCCAGCAGTTGGACAGGAGGAGAGACCCAGTACTTC,CASSWTGGETQYF,TRBV11-3,TRBJ2-5,-,TRBD1
TGTGCCAGCAGTTTCCCGGGGGGCGCGTTAACTAATGAAAAACTGTTTTTT,CASSFPGGALTNEKLFF,TRBV28,TRBJ1-4,once,-
TGCAGCGCTCGACAGGGGGCGAGGACCGGGGAGCTGTTTTTT,CSARQGARTGELFF,TRBV29-1,TRBJ2-2,-,TRBD1
TGCGCCAGCAGCTCCGGAGGGGATCAGCCCCAGCATTTT,CASSSGGDQPQHF,TRBV5-1,TRBJ1-5,-,-
TGCGCCAGCAGCTTTAGGACAGGGGGAATGAACACTGAAGCTTTCTTT,CASSFRTGGMNTEAFF,TRBV5-1,TRBJ1-1,-,TRBD1
TGTGCCAGTAGTATCAACAGGGAAGGCATCTATGGCTACACCTTC,CASSINREGIYGYTF,TRBV19,TRBJ1-2,-,-
TGCAGCGCCGCAGAGGGCCATGGCTACACCTTC,CSAAEGHGYTF,TRBV29-1,TRBJ1-2,-,-
TGTGCCATCAGTGATTCGGCCTGGGGGCTAGGCACAGATACGCAGTATTTT,CAISDSAWGLGTDTQYF,TRBV10-3,TRBJ2-3,-,-
TGTGCCAGCAGCCCCTTACTAGCGGGGGAATACAATGAGCAGTTCTTC,CASSPLLAGEYNEQFF,TRBV4-2,TRBJ2-1,-,TRBD2
TGTGCCAGCAGCGTAGTACCAGAACACACTGAAGCTTTCTTT,CASSVVPEHTEAFF,TRBV9,TRBJ1-1,-,-
TGCAGCGTTGAGCTTTTGGGACAGGGGAATGAAAAACTGTTTTTT,CSVELLGQGNEKLFF,TRBV29-1,TRBJ1-4,few,TRBD1
TGTGCCAGCAGCTTAACCGGTATCCGCACAGATACGCAGTATTTT,CASSLTGIRTDTQYF,TRBV7-9,TRBJ2-3,-,-
TGTGCCAGCAGAGACAGCGATTCACCCCTCCACTTT,CASRDSDSPLHF,TRBV2,TRBJ1-6,-,-
TGTGCCAGCAGCAAAAAGGTGGTCAGGGTGGACACCGGGGAGCTGTTTTTT,CASSKKVVRVDTGELFF,TRBV21-1,TRBJ2-2,-,-
TGTGCCAGCAGTTACTCTCCCAGGGTCAATGAGCAGTTCTTC,CASSYSPRVNEQFF,TRBV6-2/TRBV6-3,TRBJ2-1,-,-
TGTGCCAGCTCACCCCGTAACGGGGAGCTGTTTTTT,CASSPRNGELFF,TRBV18,TRBJ2-2,-,-
TGTGCCACCAGTGACCCGAGAATGGGGACTAGCGGGAGGGCCTTAAAGACCATTTACAATGAGCAGTTCTTC,CATSDPRMGTSGRALKTIYNEQFF,TRBV24-1,TRBJ2-1,few,TRBD2
TGTGCCAGCGCTACCGCAGGGGGGGAGCTGTTTTTT,CASATAGGELFF,TRBV18,TRBJ2-2,-,-
TGTGCCAGCACCTCTGAGAGCACTAATCAGCCCCAGCATTTT,CASTSESTNQPQHF,TRBV28,TRBJ1-5,-,-
TGTGCCAGCAGCCACAACGTGAGACAGGGCCATGGCTACACCTTC,CASSHNVRQGHGYTF,TRBV7-8,TRBJ1-2,-,TRBD1
TGCAGTGCTAGATTCGCGACTGAAGCTTTCTTT,CSARFATEAFF,TRBV20-1,TRBJ1-1,-,-
TGTGCCAGTAGTATAGATTTCAATCGGGAAACCTACGAGCAGTACTTC,CASSIDFNRETYEQYF,TRBV19,TRBJ2-7,-,-
TGTGCCAGCAGCGTAGGCGGGGGGGCCTATGCGGAGACCCAGTACTTC,CASSVGGGAYAETQYF,TRBV9,TRBJ2-5,-,TRBD2
TGTGCCAGCAGCTTCAGGGTCTCTGGAAACACCATATATTTT,CASSFRVSGNTIYF,TRBV5-6,TRBJ1-3,-,-
TGTGCCAGCAGCCAGGAGGTCTATCGGGGGAGCACTGAAGCTTTCTTT,CASSQEVYRGSTEAFF,TRBV3-1/TRBV3-2,TRBJ1-1,-,-
TGTGCCAGCCATAAAAGAGGCCTGGGACAAATCAAAAACATTCAGTACTTC,CASHKRGLGQIKNIQYF,TRBV28,TRBJ2-4,-,-
TGTGCCAGCAGGGGTACCGGGACATCCTACAATGAGCAGTTCTTC,CASRGTGTSYNEQFF,TRBV25-1,TRBJ2-1,-,-
TGTGCCAGCAGACTAGCGGCTTCCTACGAGCAGTACTTC,CASRLAASYEQYF,TRBV27,TRBJ2-7,once,TRBD2
TGTGCCAGCCGCCTCGGCGGACAAGAGACCCAGTACTTC,CASRLGGQETQYF,TRBV19,TRBJ2-5,-,-
TGTGCCAGCAGTTTATGGGGCCCCTTCAATGAGCAGTTCTTC,CASSLWGPFNEQFF,TRBV27,TRBJ2-1,-,-
TGTGCCAGCAGTTTAGGACAGCCCGGAAACACCATATATTTT,CASSLGQPGNTIYF,TRBV27,TRBJ1-3,-,-
TGCGCCAGCAGCCAAGTCCCGGGACAGGGAGCTGAAAAACTGTTTTTT,CASSQVPGQGAEKLFF,TRBV4-3,TRBJ1-4,many,TRBD1
TGTGCCAGCACCTGGGGGCTAGCGGGGAGGAATGAGCAGTTCTTC,CASTWGLAGRNEQFF,TRBV28,TRBJ2-1,-,TRBD2
TGTGCCAGTAGTGCCAGGGGACGACAAGGAAACACCATATATTTT,CASSARGRQGNTIYF,TRBV19,TRBJ1-3,-,-
TGTGCCAGCAGCACCAGCTTTCTTACGAGGGCTTTCTTT,CASSTSFLTRAFF,TRBV7-8,TRBJ1-1,once,-
TGTGCCAGCAGCCAAGATCAGGCAAAGCTAGCCAAAAACATTCAGTACTTC,CASSQDQAKLAKNIQYF,TRBV4-2,TRBJ2-4,-,-
TGTGCCAGCAGTTTGACAGGGAGACACACCATATATTTT,CASSLTGRHTIYF,TRBV12-3/TRBV12-4,TRBJ1-3,once,TRBD1
TGTGCCAGCAGTGACGGGGGGGCTTCTAACTATGGCTACACCTTC,CASSDGGASNYGYTF,TRBV6-4,TRBJ1-2,few,-
TGTGCCAGCAGCTATACAGCCTCTGGGGCCAACGTCCTGACTTTC,CASSYTASGANVLTF,TRBV11-3,TRBJ2-6,-,-
TGTGCCAGCAGTTACTTTAGCGGGGCCTACGAGCAGTACTTC,CASSYFSGAYEQYF,TRBV6-2/TRBV6-3,TRBJ2-7,-,TRBD2
TGTGCCAGCAGCTCGGGACAGGGGTTTACTCTGGGCTACACCTTC,CASSSGQGFTLGYTF,TRBV5-6,TRBJ1-2,-,TRBD1
TGTGCCAGCAGTTACTCTAGCGGGAGCGTGGAGACCCAGTACTTC,CASSYSSGSVETQYF,TRBV6-5,TRBJ2-5,-,TRBD2
TGTGCCAGTACCCTAGGGGCGCCTAACACTGAAGCTTTCTTT,CASTLGAPNTEAFF,TRBV19,TRBJ1-1,-,-
TGTGCCAGCAGTTACAGTGCAGATCAAGAGACCCAGTACTTC,CASSYSADQETQYF,TRBV6-5,TRBJ2-5,-,-
TGTGCCAGCAGTCCGAGGGTTGGACCGGAGCTGTTTTTT,CASSPRVGPELFF,TRBV12-3/TRBV12-4,TRBJ2-2,-,-
TGTGCCAGTACCCAGCGGGGGGCACAAGAGACCCAGTACTTC,CASTQRGAQETQYF,TRBV19,TRBJ2-5,-,TRBD2
TGTGCCAGCAGTTTTTATGCGGGAGTATCCTACGAGCAGTACTTC,CASSFYAGVSYEQYF,TRBV28,TRBJ2-7,-,TRBD2
TGTGCCAGCAGTCCACCCGTTGTGGCGGGTGAGCAGTTCTTC,CASSPPVVAGEQFF,TRBV28,TRBJ2-1,-,-
TGCGCCAGCAGCTTGACAGGGACTACTAACTATGGCTACACCTTC,CASSLTGTTNYGYTF,TRBV5-1,TRBJ1-2,-,-
TGTGCCAGCGGCTGGGGAGCACTAAATTCACCCCTCCACTTT,CASGWGALNSPLHF,TRBV2,TRBJ1-6,-,-
TGCGCCAGCAGCTTGGGTCCTGTCCCTAGCGGGGGGGCAGGGGAGCAGTTCTTC,CASSLGPVPSGGAGEQFF,TRBV5-1,TRBJ2-1,-,TRBD2
TGTGCCAGCAGCAACCAGGGGCGCGGTGGCTACACCTTC,CASSNQGRGGYTF,TRBV6-5,TRBJ1-2,-,-